The 20 T cell receptor beta chains listed next were all sequenced from one sample in a study of T cell changes during pregnancy in multiple sclerosis. Generated by immunoSEQ multiplex PCR, the TCRdb table keeps only in-frame clones and is missing some. The repertoire holds some 68,000 clones, with approximately 93% as singletons. The material sequenced was peripheral blood, taken in the second trimester of pregnancy. The receptor set was obtained from a female donor with multiple sclerosis, enrolled in a pregnancy study.

The rearrangement joins TRBV11-2 to TRBJ1-1; D possibly corresponds to TRBD1 (6 bases). The germline gives CDR1 SGHAT, CDR2 FQNNGV. The CDR3 is 16 amino acids. V lost 5 bases and J 1 base, leaving 17 bases between the germline ends. The CDR3 coding sequence is TGTGCCAGCAGCCTGCCAACCACAGGGTCGAACACTGAAGCTTTCTTT. The encoded protein is CASSLPTTGSNTEAFF.

The V gene is TRBV21-1, the J gene TRBJ1-1. TRBV21-1 is a listed pseudogene. The CDR3 runs to 14 residues. The CDR3 reads CASSISRLNTEAFF. CDR3 bases: TGTGCCAGCAGCATTAGCCGGCTGAACACTGAAGCTTTCTTT.

The sample holds one count of this clone. The V gene is TRBV29-1, the J gene TRBJ2-1; D ambiguous. V was clipped by 2 bases and J by 10 bases, with 18 bases between them. This CDR3 has 14 residues. Germline lookup yields CDR1 SQVTM and CDR2 ANQGSEA. CDR3 sequence: CSVERSVRIIEQFF. The CDR3 DNA reads as TGCAGCGTTGAACGCAGCGTCCGGATTATAGAGCAGTTCTTC.

J is TRBJ2-5 and V is TRBV4-1, with TRBD2 matching 8 bases. The CDR3 extends over 18 amino acids. Germline V gives CDR1 MGHRA, CDR2 YSYEKL. V dropped 0 bases and J dropped 4; count of bases not matched to a gene: 13. CDR3 DNA: TGCGCCAGCAGCCAAGAGCTGGTCCCGGGACTAGGAATAGAGACCCAGTACTTC. This codes for CASSQELVPGLGIETQYF.

This sequence joins TRBV19 and TRBJ1-2, with 8 bases that match TRBD1. The CDR3 loop spans 13 amino acids. The ends lost 8 bases at V and 2 bases at J; junction bases unmatched: 4. The V gene's germline CDR1 is LNHDA and CDR2 SQIVND (reference sequence). CDR3 region: CASGDRGNYGYTF. For the CDR3, the DNA is TGTGCCAGTGGAGACAGGGGAAACTATGGCTACACCTTC.

The rearrangement joins TRBV11-2 to TRBJ2-7, with 14 bases that match TRBD2. The CDR3 loop spans 19 amino acids. The V segment lost 5 bases and the J segment 0 bases; nucleotides outside the gene matches: 12. Germline V gene data show CDR1 as SGHAT and CDR2 as FQNNGV. CDR3 residues: CASSPVGTSGGYLSYEQYF. Here the CDR3 DNA reads TGTGCCAGCAGCCCAGTTGGGACTAGCGGGGGTTACCTCTCCTACGAGCAGTACTTC.

The chain recombines TRBV7-2 with TRBJ1-1, with D unresolved. Germline V CDR1 and CDR2: SGHTA, FQGNSA. The CDR3 consists of 14 residues. V was trimmed by 3 bases and J by 1 base, leaving 9 bases between them. CDR3 DNA: TGTGCCAGCAGCTTCTTGGCGGAGAACACTGAAGCTTTCTTT. It codes for CASSFLAENTEAFF.

The chain has TRBV6-5 and TRBJ1-1, with a weak D call TRBD1 (5 bases). Trimming cost V 4 bases and J 4 bases, with 10 bases left between them. Germline V gene data show CDR1 as MNHEY and CDR2 as SVGAGI. This CDR3 is 13 amino acids long. CDR3 sequence: CASSWRGLTEAFF. The DNA for the CDR3 is TGTGCCAGCAGTTGGAGGGGACTCACTGAAGCTTTCTTT.

The V gene is TRBV7-2, the J gene TRBJ1-5; the D is unclear. V was shortened by 5 bases and J by 5 bases, with 10 bases between the two germline ends. The CDR3 length is 13 residues. Germline CDR1 is SGHTA and CDR2 is FQGNSA. CDR3 DNA: TGTGCCAGCAGCCCCCGGGGAGATCAGCCCCAGCATTTT. It translates to CASSPRGDQPQHF.

This rearrangement joins TRBV18 to TRBJ1-5; 8 nucleotides agree with TRBD1. This CDR3 is 15 amino acids long. V lost 3 bases to trimming and J lost 6 bases; unmatched junction nucleotides: 7. CDR1 is KGHSH, CDR2 LQKENI, per germline. Here the CDR3 reads CASSPQGRGPQPQHF. As DNA, the CDR3 is TGTGCCAGCTCACCCCAGGGCAGGGGGCCTCAGCCCCAGCATTTT.

The chain is built from TRBV13 and TRBJ2-7; 10 bases are a match to TRBD2. CDR3 length equals 15 residues. With V trimmed by 0 bases and J by 1 base, 0 bases remained unmatched. Germline lookup yields CDR1 PRHDT and CDR2 FYEKMQ (reference sequence). For the CDR3, the DNA is TGTGCCAGCAGCTTAGGACTAGCGGGATCCTACGAGCAGTACTTC. It is translated as CASSLGLAGSYEQYF. The full variable domain, its missing parts supplied by reference TRBV13 and TRBJ2-7, is AAGVIQSPRHLIKEKRETATLKCYPIPRHDTVYWYQQGPGQDPQFLISFYEKMQSDKGSIPDRFSAQQFSDYHSELNMSSLELGDSALYFCASSLGLAGSYEQYFGPGTRLTVT.

This rearrangement joins TRBV25-1 to TRBJ2-7; 9 nucleotides agree with TRBD1. This CDR3 has 14 amino acids. Germline V lookup: CDR1 MGHDK, CDR2 SYGVNS. The CDR3 DNA is TGTGCGAAAGACCGGGACAGGGCCTCCTACGAGCAGTACTTC. As protein: CAKDRDRASYEQYF.

This rearrangement joins TRBV27 to TRBJ1-5, with TRBD1 identical over 9 bases. The CDR3 runs 18 residues. Unmatched junction bases numbered 11, after V lost 0 bases and J lost 5 bases. Germline CDR1 reads MNHEY; CDR2 reads SMNVEV (reference sequence). The CDR3 loop is CASSLSGWDRANDQPQHF. The CDR3 DNA is TGTGCCAGCAGTTTATCAGGCTGGGACAGGGCAAACGATCAGCCCCAGCATTTT.

The V call is TRBV5-5, the J call TRBJ2-2, with D perhaps matching TRBD1 (5 bases). Germline assignment: CDR1 SGHKS and CDR2 YYEKEE (reference sequence). This CDR3 contains 14 residues. V lost 0 bases and J lost 7, with 10 bases in between. DNA for the CDR3: TGTGCCAGCAGCTTGGAGGGGCTCGGCGGGGAGCTGTTTTTT. Translated: CASSLEGLGGELFF. The full variable domain, rest sourced from reference TRBV5-5 and TRBJ2-2, is DAGVTQSPTHLIKTRGQQVTLRCSPISGHKSVSWYQQVLGQGPQFIFQYYEKEERGRGNFPDRFSARQFPNYSSELNVNALLLGDSALYLCASSLEGLGGELFFGEGSRLTVL.

This chain connects TRBV5-1 to TRBJ1-1; possibly TRBD1 for D (6 bases). Germline loops: CDR1 SGHRS, CDR2 YFSETQ. The V gene lost 2 bases and the J gene lost 0 bases, with 8 bases spanning the gap. CDR3 length equals 14 residues. This CDR3 reads CASSLTGLNTEAFF. Here the CDR3 DNA reads TGCGCCAGCAGCTTAACAGGGTTGAACACTGAAGCTTTCTTT. Drawing the rest from reference TRBV5-1 and TRBJ1-1, the complete variable domain is KAGVTQTPRYLIKTRGQQVTLSCSPISGHRSVSWYQQTPGQGLQFLFEYFSETQRNKGNFPGRFSGRQFSNSRSEMNVSTLELGDSALYLCASSLTGLNTEAFFGQGTRLTVV.

The chain has TRBV11-3 and TRBJ1-4, with 9 nucleotides matching TRBD1. CDR3 length equals 12 residues. The germline gives CDR1 SGHNT, CDR2 YENEEA. Trimming removed 5 bases from V and 10 bases from J; junction bases left unmatched: 2. CDR3 coding DNA: TGTGCCAGCAGCCAGACAGGGGGAAAACTGTTTTTT. Its protein is CASSQTGGKLFF.

The chain uses TRBV11-2 and TRBJ2-1; 9 bases fit TRBD1. V was clipped by 0 bases and J by 10 bases; unmatched bases: 7. The CDR3 loop spans 15 amino acids. Germline CDR1 is SGHAT and CDR2 is FQNNGV. The CDR3 DNA reads as TGTGCCAGCAGCTTAGAACAGGGGGCTTTATACGAGCAGTTCTTC. This gives the protein CASSLEQGALYEQFF.

The chain employs TRBV4-3 and TRBJ2-7, with D unresolved. The ends were cut back, 0 bases at V and 3 bases at J, with 9 bases in the middle. The CDR3 contains 14 residues. Germline CDR1 reads LGHNA; CDR2 reads YSLEER. In DNA form, the CDR3 reads TGCGCCAGCAGCCAAGATGTCAGAAACTACGAGCAGTACTTC. Protein sequence: CASSQDVRNYEQYF.

The rearrangement joins TRBV4-3 to TRBJ1-4; D is perhaps TRBD1 (6 bases). Trimming cost V 4 bases and J 3 bases, with 12 bases left between them. Germline loops: CDR1 LGHNA, CDR2 YSLEER. This CDR3 is 15 amino acids long. CDR3 DNA sequence: TGCGCCAGCAGCCTGAAACAGGGCTCTAATGAAAAACTGTTTTTT. It encodes CASSLKQGSNEKLFF.

The rearrangement links TRBV11-3 to TRBJ2-5; D possibly corresponds to TRBD1 (6 bases). CDR1 SGHNT and CDR2 YENEEA come from the germline V gene. Deletions cut 1 base from V and 1 base from J, with 10 bases between. The CDR3 is 15 amino acids. CDR3 region: CASSLGGQIQETQYF. Written as DNA, the CDR3 is TGTGCCAGCAGCTTAGGTGGACAGATCCAAGAGACCCAGTACTTC.